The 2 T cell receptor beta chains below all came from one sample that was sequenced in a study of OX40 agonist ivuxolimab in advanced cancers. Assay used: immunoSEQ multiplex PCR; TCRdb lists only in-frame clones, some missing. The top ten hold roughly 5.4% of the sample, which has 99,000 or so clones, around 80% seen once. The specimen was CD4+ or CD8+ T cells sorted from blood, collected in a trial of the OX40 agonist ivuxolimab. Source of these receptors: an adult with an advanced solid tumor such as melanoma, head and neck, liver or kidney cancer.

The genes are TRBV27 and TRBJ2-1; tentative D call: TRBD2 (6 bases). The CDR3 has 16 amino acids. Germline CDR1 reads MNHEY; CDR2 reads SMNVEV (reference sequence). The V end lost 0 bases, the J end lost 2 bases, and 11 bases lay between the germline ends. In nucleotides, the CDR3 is TGTGCCAGCAGTTTATCGGAGGGGTGGGCCTACAATGAGCAGTTCTTC. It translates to CASSLSEGWAYNEQFF.

For the CDR3, the DNA is TGTGCCAGCAGTTTTGGGAAGAGGGGTCGCAATCAGCCCCAGCATTTT. Protein sequence: CASSFGKRGRNQPQHF. The chain employs TRBV28 and TRBJ1-5; TRBD1 might be the D (5 bases). CDR3 length: 16 amino acids. V lost 3 bases and J 2 bases, leaving 14 bases between the germline ends. Germline V gene data show CDR1 as MDHEN and CDR2 as SYDVKM.